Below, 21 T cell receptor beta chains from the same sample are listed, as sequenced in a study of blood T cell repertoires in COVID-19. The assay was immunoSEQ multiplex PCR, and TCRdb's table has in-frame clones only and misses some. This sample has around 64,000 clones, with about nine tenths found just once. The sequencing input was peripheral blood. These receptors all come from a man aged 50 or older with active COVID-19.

The CDR3: CASPSGARGDTGELFF. DNA of the CDR3: TGTGCCAGTCCCTCTGGGGCGCGGGGGGACACCGGGGAGCTGTTTTTT. The chain uses TRBV7-2 and TRBJ2-2; TRBD2 matches at 8 bases. CDR1 is SGHTA and CDR2 is FQGNSA in the germline V gene. This CDR3 is built from 16 residues. With V trimmed by 9 bases and J by 3 bases, 12 bases remained unmatched.

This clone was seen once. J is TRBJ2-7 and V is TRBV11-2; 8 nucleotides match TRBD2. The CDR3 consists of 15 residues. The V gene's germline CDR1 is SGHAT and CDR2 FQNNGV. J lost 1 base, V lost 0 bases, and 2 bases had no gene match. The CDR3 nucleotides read TGTGCCAGCAGCTTAGAACGGGGGGGTTCCTACGAGCAGTACTTC. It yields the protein CASSLERGGSYEQYF.

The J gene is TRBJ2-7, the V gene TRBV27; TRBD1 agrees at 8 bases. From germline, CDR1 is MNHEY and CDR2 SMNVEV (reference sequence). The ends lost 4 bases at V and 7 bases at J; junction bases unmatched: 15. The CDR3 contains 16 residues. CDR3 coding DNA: TGTGCCAGCAGTTCGATTTCCTGGACAGGGAAGTCGGAGCAGTACTTC. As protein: CASSSISWTGKSEQYF.

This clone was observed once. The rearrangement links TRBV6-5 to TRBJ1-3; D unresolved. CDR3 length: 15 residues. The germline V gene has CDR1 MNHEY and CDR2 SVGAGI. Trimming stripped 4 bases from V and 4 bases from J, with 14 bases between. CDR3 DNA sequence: TGTGCCAGCAGTTTCGCCGGGTCGAGGGGAAACACCATATATTTT. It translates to CASSFAGSRGNTIYF.

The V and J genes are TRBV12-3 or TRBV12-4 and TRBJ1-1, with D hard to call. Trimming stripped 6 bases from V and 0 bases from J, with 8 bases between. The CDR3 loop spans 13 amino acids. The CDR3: CASRSTVNTEAFF. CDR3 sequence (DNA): TGTGCCAGCAGGTCCACAGTGAACACTGAAGCTTTCTTT.

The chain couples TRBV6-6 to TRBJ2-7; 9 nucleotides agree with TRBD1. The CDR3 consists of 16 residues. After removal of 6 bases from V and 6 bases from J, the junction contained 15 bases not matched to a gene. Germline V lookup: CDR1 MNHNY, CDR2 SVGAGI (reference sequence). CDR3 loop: CASSLSHGTGKSEQYF. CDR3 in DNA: TGTGCCAGCAGCTTATCCCACGGGACAGGGAAAAGCGAGCAGTACTTC.

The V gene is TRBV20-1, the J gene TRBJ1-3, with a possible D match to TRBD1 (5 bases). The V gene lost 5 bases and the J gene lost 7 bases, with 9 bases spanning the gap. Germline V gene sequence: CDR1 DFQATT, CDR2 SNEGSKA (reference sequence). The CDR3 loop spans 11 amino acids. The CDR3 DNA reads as TGCAGTGCTGGGGGGGGGAACACCATATATTTT. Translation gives CSAGGGNTIYF.

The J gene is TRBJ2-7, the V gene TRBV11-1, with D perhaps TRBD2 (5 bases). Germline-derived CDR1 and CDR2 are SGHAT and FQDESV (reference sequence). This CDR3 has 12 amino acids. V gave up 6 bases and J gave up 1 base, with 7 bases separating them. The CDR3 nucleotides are TGTGCCAGCAGGAGGGAATCCTACGAGCAGTACTTC. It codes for CASRRESYEQYF.

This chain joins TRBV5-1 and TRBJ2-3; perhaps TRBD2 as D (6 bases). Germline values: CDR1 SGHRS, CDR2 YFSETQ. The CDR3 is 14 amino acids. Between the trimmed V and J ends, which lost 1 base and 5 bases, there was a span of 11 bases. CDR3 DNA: TGCGCCAGCAGCTTGAACGGGGGAGAAGATACGCAGTATTTT. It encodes CASSLNGGEDTQYF. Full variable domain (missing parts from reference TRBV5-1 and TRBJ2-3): KAGVTQTPRYLIKTRGQQVTLSCSPISGHRSVSWYQQTPGQGLQFLFEYFSETQRNKGNFPGRFSGRQFSNSRSEMNVSTLELGDSALYLCASSLNGGEDTQYFGPGTRLTVL.

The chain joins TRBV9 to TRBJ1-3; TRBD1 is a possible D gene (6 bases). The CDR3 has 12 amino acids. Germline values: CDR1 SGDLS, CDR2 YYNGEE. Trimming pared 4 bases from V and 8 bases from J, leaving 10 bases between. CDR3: CASSSQGDTIYF. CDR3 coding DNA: TGTGCCAGCAGCTCACAGGGAGACACCATATATTTT.

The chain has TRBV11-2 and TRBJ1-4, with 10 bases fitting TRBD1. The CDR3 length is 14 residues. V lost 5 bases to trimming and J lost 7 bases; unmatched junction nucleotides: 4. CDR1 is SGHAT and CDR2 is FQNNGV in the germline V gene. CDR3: CASSPDRGSEKLFF. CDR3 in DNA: TGTGCCAGCAGCCCGGACAGGGGGAGTGAAAAACTGTTTTTT.

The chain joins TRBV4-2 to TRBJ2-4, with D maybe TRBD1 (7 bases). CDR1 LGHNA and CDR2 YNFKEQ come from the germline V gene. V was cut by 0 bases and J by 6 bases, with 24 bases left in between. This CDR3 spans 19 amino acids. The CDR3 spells CASSQDVRGRHQGGNIQYF. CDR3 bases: TGTGCCAGCAGCCAAGATGTTCGGGGGCGGCATCAGGGGGGAAACATTCAGTACTTC.

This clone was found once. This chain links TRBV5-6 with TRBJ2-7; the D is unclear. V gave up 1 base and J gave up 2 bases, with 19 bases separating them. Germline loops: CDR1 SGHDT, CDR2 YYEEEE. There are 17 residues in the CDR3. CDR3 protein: CASSLRLWQTTTYEQYF. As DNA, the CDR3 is TGTGCCAGCAGCTTGCGATTATGGCAAACAACCACCTACGAGCAGTACTTC.

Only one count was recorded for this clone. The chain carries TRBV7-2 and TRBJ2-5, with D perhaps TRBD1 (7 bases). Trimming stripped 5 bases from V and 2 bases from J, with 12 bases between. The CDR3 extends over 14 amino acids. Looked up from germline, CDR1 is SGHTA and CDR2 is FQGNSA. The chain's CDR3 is CASSRQGGQETQYF. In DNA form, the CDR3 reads TGTGCCAGCAGCCGTCAGGGGGGACAAGAGACCCAGTACTTC.

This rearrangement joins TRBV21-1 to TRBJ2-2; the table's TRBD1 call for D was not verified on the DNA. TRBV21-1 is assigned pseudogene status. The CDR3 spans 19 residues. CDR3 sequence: CASSTTGWVAESNTGELFF. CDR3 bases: TGTGCCAGCAGCACGACAGGGTGGGTAGCGGAGTCGAACACCGGGGAGCTGTTTTTT.

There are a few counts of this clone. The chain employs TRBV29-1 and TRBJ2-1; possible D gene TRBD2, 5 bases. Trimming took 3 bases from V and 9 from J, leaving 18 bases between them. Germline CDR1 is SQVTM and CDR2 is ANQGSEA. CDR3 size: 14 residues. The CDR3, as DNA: TGCAGCGTTGAGGTTGGGCCGAGAGGAGGTGAGCAGTTCTTC. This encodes CSVEVGPRGGEQFF.

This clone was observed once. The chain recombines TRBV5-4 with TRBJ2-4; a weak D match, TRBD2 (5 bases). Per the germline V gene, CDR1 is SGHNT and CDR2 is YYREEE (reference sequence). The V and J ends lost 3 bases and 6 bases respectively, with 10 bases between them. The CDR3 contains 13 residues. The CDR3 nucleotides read TGTGCCAGCAGCTCGGGCGGGCCAAACATTCAGTACTTC. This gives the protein CASSSGGPNIQYF.

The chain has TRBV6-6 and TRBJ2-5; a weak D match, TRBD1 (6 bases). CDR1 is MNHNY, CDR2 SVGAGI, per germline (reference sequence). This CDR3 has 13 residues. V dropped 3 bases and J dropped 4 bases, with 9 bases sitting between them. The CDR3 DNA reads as TGTGCCAGCAGTTATCAGGGGAGAGAGACCCAGTACTTC. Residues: CASSYQGRETQYF.

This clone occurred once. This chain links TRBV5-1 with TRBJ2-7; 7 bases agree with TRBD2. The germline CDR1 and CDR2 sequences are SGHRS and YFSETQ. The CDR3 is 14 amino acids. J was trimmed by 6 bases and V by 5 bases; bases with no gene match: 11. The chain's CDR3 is CASRYRDYRGEQYF. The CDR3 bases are TGCGCCAGCAGATACCGGGACTACCGGGGCGAGCAGTACTTC.

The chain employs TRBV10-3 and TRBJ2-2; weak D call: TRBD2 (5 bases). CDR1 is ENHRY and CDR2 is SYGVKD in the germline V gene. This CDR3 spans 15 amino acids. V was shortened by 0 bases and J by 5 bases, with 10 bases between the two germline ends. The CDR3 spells CAISESFEGTGELFF. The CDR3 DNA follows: TGTGCCATCAGTGAGTCGTTTGAGGGTACCGGGGAGCTGTTTTTT.

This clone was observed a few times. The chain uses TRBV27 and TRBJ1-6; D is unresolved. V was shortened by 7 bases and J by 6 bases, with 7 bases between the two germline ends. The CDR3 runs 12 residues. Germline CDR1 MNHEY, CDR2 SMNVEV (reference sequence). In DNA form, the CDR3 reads TGTGCCAGCACGGTCGGTAATTCACCCCTCCACTTT. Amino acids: CASTVGNSPLHF.